A single sample is the source of the 15 T cell receptor beta chains below, sequenced in a study of PD-L1 blockade in urothelial cancer. The time point: pretreatment peripheral blood. The assay was immunoSEQ multiplex PCR, and TCRdb's table has in-frame clones only and misses some. Among 48,000 or so clones, about 83% were seen once, and the ten largest hold roughly 15%. Sequences were derived from PBMCs, sampled around atezolizumab (anti-PD-L1) treatment. The receptors here all came from a woman aged 55-70 years with urothelial cancer.

The chain carries TRBV19 and TRBJ2-1, with D tentatively TRBD1 (6 bases). CDR3 length: 15 amino acids. Trimming took off 2 bases at V and 7 bases at J, with 15 bases between the two ends. Germline CDR1 reads LNHDA; CDR2 reads SQIVND (reference sequence). The CDR3 loop reads CASSIPQGIANEQFF. The CDR3 region has the DNA TGTGCCAGTAGTATACCGCAGGGGATAGCGAATGAGCAGTTCTTC.

This chain joins TRBV9 and TRBJ2-1; D may be TRBD1 (6 bases). Germline CDR1 SGDLS, CDR2 YYNGEE. V lost 3 bases, J lost 1 base, and 11 bases lay in between. This CDR3 is 15 amino acids long. CDR3: CASSEGGKSYNEQFF. The CDR3 bases are TGTGCCAGCAGCGAAGGGGGTAAGTCCTACAATGAGCAGTTCTTC.

This clone was seen a single time. The chain joins TRBV18 to TRBJ2-1; 7 nucleotides agree with TRBD2. Germline V gives CDR1 KGHSH, CDR2 LQKENI. This CDR3 has 19 amino acids. Germline trimming cut 2 bases from V and 0 bases from J; bases unmatched to any gene: 13. The CDR3 reads CASSPKNRYGTNSYNEQFF. The CDR3 DNA reads TGTGCCAGCTCACCAAAAAATCGGTATGGGACTAACTCCTACAATGAGCAGTTCTTC.

This clone was recorded only once. This sequence joins TRBV7-2 and TRBJ2-7; maybe TRBD1 (5 bases). The ends were cut back, 7 bases at V and 4 bases at J, with 17 bases in the middle. Germline V gives CDR1 SGHTA, CDR2 FQGNSA. The CDR3 totals 14 residues. The CDR3 is CASTRYKGQYEQYF. As DNA, the CDR3 is TGTGCCAGCACCAGGTACAAGGGGCAGTACGAGCAGTACTTC.

The J gene is TRBJ1-6, the V gene TRBV11-2; 11 nucleotides line up with TRBD1. There are 16 residues in the CDR3. V lost 3 bases, J lost 3 bases, and 1 base stayed unmatched. Germline loops: CDR1 SGHAT, CDR2 FQNNGV. DNA for the CDR3: TGTGCCAGCAGCTTTGGGACAGGGGGCTATAATTCACCCCTCCACTTT. The encoded protein is CASSFGTGGYNSPLHF. Looking up the rest from reference TRBV11-2 and TRBJ1-6 gives the full variable domain: EAGVAQSPRYKIIEKRQSVAFWCNPISGHATLYWYQQILGQGPKLLIQFQNNGVVDDSQLPKDRFSAERLKGVDSTLKIQPAKLEDSAVYLCASSFGTGGYNSPLHFGNGTRLTVT.

The chain links TRBV7-9 to TRBJ2-1; D is possibly TRBD2 (6 bases). Trimming shortened V by 1 base and J by 8 bases, and 6 bases separated the two germline ends. The CDR3 consists of 12 residues. Germline V lookup: CDR1 SEHNR, CDR2 FQNEAQ (reference sequence). CDR3 nucleotide sequence: TGTGCCAGCAGCTTAGGCGGGGATGAGCAGTTCTTC. This translates into CASSLGGDEQFF.

The genes are TRBV5-8 and TRBJ2-1; TRBD2 aligns across 11 bases. This CDR3 comprises 16 residues. The germline CDR1 and CDR2 sequences are SGHTS and YDEGEE. The ends lost 4 bases at V and 3 bases at J; junction bases unmatched: 6. The CDR3 sequence: CASSEPGTSGYNEQFF. In DNA form, the CDR3 reads TGTGCCAGCAGCGAACCCGGGACTAGCGGCTACAATGAGCAGTTCTTC. Together with reference TRBV5-8 and TRBJ2-1, the CDR3 gives the full variable domain: EAGVTQSPTHLIKTRGQQATLRCSPISGHTSVYWYQQALGLGLQFLLWYDEGEERNRGNFPPRFSGRQFPNYSSELNVNALELEDSALYLCASSEPGTSGYNEQFFGPGTRLTVL.

This clone has a single count. V is TRBV19 and J is TRBJ2-7, with 7 positions matching TRBD2. The CDR3 runs 14 residues. V shed 8 bases, J shed 2 bases, and the junction held 9 bases outside the gene matches. Germline V gene data show CDR1 as LNHDA and CDR2 as SQIVND (reference sequence). The CDR3 sequence: CASSKASGAYEQYF. In nucleotides, the CDR3 is TGTGCCAGTTCAAAGGCTAGCGGCGCCTACGAGCAGTACTTC. Full variable domain (rest looked up from reference TRBV19 and TRBJ2-7): DGGITQSPKYLFRKEGQNVTLSCEQNLNHDAMYWYRQDPGQGLRLIYYSQIVNDFQKGDIAEGYSVSREKKESFPLTVTSAQKNPTAFYLCASSKASGAYEQYFGPGTRLTVT.

This chain links TRBV7-9 with TRBJ2-5; 11 nucleotides line up with TRBD2. The CDR3 length is 16 residues. V lost 5 bases, J lost 1 base, and 6 bases stayed unmatched. CDR1 SEHNR and CDR2 FQNEAQ come from the germline V gene (reference sequence). The CDR3 DNA reads TGTGCCAGCAGCCATCCTAGCGGGGGGCCCCAAGAGACCCAGTACTTC. Its protein is CASSHPSGGPQETQYF. Together with reference TRBV7-9 and TRBJ2-5, the CDR3 gives the full variable domain: DTGVSQNPRHKITKRGQNVTFRCDPISEHNRLYWYRQTLGQGPEFLTYFQNEAQLEKSRLLSDRFSAERPKGSFSTLEIQRTEQGDSAMYLCASSHPSGGPQETQYFGPGTRLLVL.

This clone was seen just once. This chain uses TRBV25-1 with TRBJ2-3; 14 nucleotides agree with TRBD2. This CDR3 is built from 15 residues. J was trimmed by 6 bases and V by 8 bases; bases with no gene match: 7. Germline V gives CDR1 MGHDK, CDR2 SYGVNS. As DNA, the CDR3 is TGTGCCAGCGGGGGACTAGCGGGAGCCTTGGATACGCAGTATTTT. Translating it yields CASGGLAGALDTQYF.

CDR3 region: CASSAGDRIYGYTF. The CDR3 DNA follows: TGTGCCAGCAGTGCGGGGGACAGGATCTATGGCTACACCTTC. V is TRBV25-1 and J is TRBJ1-2; 8 positions agree with TRBD1. This CDR3 is built from 14 residues. From germline, CDR1 is MGHDK and CDR2 SYGVNS. Germline trimming cut 4 bases from V and 4 bases from J; bases unmatched to any gene: 5.

The rearrangement uses TRBV11-2 and TRBJ1-2; TRBD1 is a possible D gene (5 bases). Germline CDR1 is SGHAT and CDR2 is FQNNGV. This CDR3 has 15 residues. V was shortened by 1 base and J by 9 bases, with 18 bases between the two germline ends. CDR3 sequence reads: CASSLAQGRAVSYTF. CDR3 DNA sequence: TGTGCCAGCAGCTTAGCCCAAGGCAGGGCTGTGAGCTACACCTTC.

This clone was seen only once. The CDR3 sequence is CASSLEGLLAGISTDTQYF. The CDR3 DNA follows: TGCGCCAGCAGCTTGGAGGGGCTCCTAGCGGGGATTAGCACAGATACGCAGTATTTT. The rearrangement uses TRBV5-1 and TRBJ2-3; 9 bases match TRBD2. V gave up 0 bases and J gave up 0 bases; unmatched junction bases: 11. This CDR3 contains 19 residues. CDR1 and CDR2 (germline): SGHRS, YFSETQ.

The chain employs TRBV18 and TRBJ2-2; tentatively, D is TRBD2 (5 bases). Looked up from germline, CDR1 is KGHSH and CDR2 is LQKENI. V was trimmed by 1 base and J by 3 bases, leaving 9 bases between them. CDR3 length: 15 residues. The CDR3 loop reads CASSPLKGDTGELFF. DNA for the CDR3: TGTGCCAGCTCACCACTTAAGGGAGACACCGGGGAGCTGTTTTTT.

The gene calls are TRBV7-2 and TRBJ2-7, with D perhaps TRBD2 (7 bases). This CDR3 is built from 15 residues. V gave up 2 bases and J gave up 0 bases, with 11 bases separating them. Germline V gene sequence: CDR1 SGHTA, CDR2 FQGNSA. The DNA of the CDR3 is TGTGCCAGCAGCTTATCGGGGGGCCTCTCCTACGAGCAGTACTTC. It yields the protein CASSLSGGLSYEQYF.